Below, 5 T cell receptor beta chains from the same sample are listed, as sequenced in a study of T cells in localized non-small cell lung cancer. TCRdb's table, derived via immunoSEQ multiplex PCR, lists solely in-frame clones and lacks some. The table shows 55,000 to 65,000 clones, with over 85% occurring only once. Specimen: peripheral blood, collected before any cancer treatment. All receptors derive from a man aged 35 to 70 with stage I squamous cell lung carcinoma.

The chain employs TRBV30 and TRBJ2-5, with TRBD2 identical over 8 bases. The V and J ends lost 4 bases and 2 bases, in that order; junction bases with no gene match: 9. This CDR3 has 15 residues. CDR1 and CDR2 (germline): GTSNPN, SVGIG (reference sequence). CDR3 coding DNA: TGTGCCTGGAAACCGGGACTAGGGGTTCAAGAGACCCAGTACTTC. The encoded protein is CAWKPGLGVQETQYF.

This chain's CDR3 is CASSLGRTSGYEQYF. The CDR3 DNA follows: TGTGCCAGCAGCCTCGGGCGGACTAGCGGCTACGAGCAGTACTTC. The chain employs TRBV6-5 and TRBJ2-7, with 10 bases matching TRBD2. Germline loops: CDR1 MNHEY, CDR2 SVGAGI. V was pared by 6 bases and J by 3 bases, with 8 bases of the junction left unmatched. The CDR3 is 15 amino acids.

The count of this clone is one. The chain uses TRBV18 and TRBJ2-4, with a possible D match to TRBD2 (6 bases). Germline CDR1 reads KGHSH; CDR2 reads LQKENI. CDR3 length: 14 amino acids. The V end was cut by 5 bases, the J end by 4 bases, with 12 bases between. The CDR3 loop reads CASSTGVTKNIQYF. Here the CDR3 DNA reads TGTGCCAGCTCAACGGGGGTTACTAAAAACATTCAGTACTTC.

This chain connects TRBV7-3 to TRBJ1-2; unclear D gene. Germline V gene lookup returns CDR1 SGHTA and CDR2 FQGTGA. The CDR3 sequence is 15 residues long. Trimming took off 5 bases at V and 8 bases at J, with 21 bases between the two ends. The CDR3 DNA sequence: TGTGCCAGCAGCCTCTCAGGTGTCTTAGGGTCCGGCTACACCTTC. Protein: CASSLSGVLGSGYTF.

The genes are TRBV2 and TRBJ1-6, with 7 positions matching TRBD1. V shed 6 bases and J 4 bases; nucleotides not matched to a gene: 12. CDR3 length: 17 amino acids. The germline V gene encodes CDR1 SNHLY and CDR2 FYNNEI. DNA of the CDR3: TGTGCCAGCAGCGTAACCGGGACAGTTACTTATAATTCACCCCTCCACTTT. This encodes CASSVTGTVTYNSPLHF.